The 8 T cell receptor beta chains below all came from one sample that was sequenced in a study of shared clonotypes between healthy human individuals. CD45RO-negative, CCR7-selected cells formed the naive CD8 fraction, which excluded terminally differentiated effector memory CD45RA+ cells. The data were produced by immunoSEQ multiplex PCR, yet TCRdb's version contains in-frame clones alone and is incomplete. The table lists roughly 570,000 clones, roughly 98% of them singletons. Material for sequencing was naive CD8+ T cells sorted from blood. All receptors come from a man aged 25-45 years in good health.

This chain connects TRBV7-2 to TRBJ2-1; D is ambiguous. Trimming removed 7 bases at V and 8 bases at J, with 12 bases between. CDR1 and CDR2 from the germline V gene are SGHTA and FQGNSA. The CDR3 runs 12 residues. As DNA, the CDR3 is TGTGCCAGCACCTCTCTGAGTTATGAGCAGTTCTTC. Amino acid sequence: CASTSLSYEQFF.

This chain uses TRBV27 with TRBJ2-7, with D hard to call. The CDR3 totals 13 residues. V lost 0 bases to trimming and J lost 4 bases, with 7 bases between them. CDR1 MNHEY and CDR2 SMNVEV come from the germline V gene (reference sequence). The CDR3 region has the DNA TGTGCCAGCAGTTTATCGTACCTTTACGAGCAGTACTTC. Protein: CASSLSYLYEQYF.

The chain recombines TRBV27 with TRBJ2-1; TRBD1 aligns across 8 bases. Germline V gene sequence: CDR1 MNHEY, CDR2 SMNVEV (reference sequence). Trimming at V came to 4 bases and at J to 7 bases, leaving 3 bases not matched to a gene. The CDR3 length is 13 residues. CDR3 in amino acids: CASSWDRSNEQFF. Here the CDR3 DNA reads TGTGCCAGCAGTTGGGACAGGTCGAATGAGCAGTTCTTC.

This chain uses TRBV19 with TRBJ2-1, with D tentatively TRBD2 (6 bases). Trimming pared 5 bases from V and 2 bases from J, leaving 13 bases between. The CDR3 consists of 15 residues. Germline V gene sequence: CDR1 LNHDA, CDR2 SQIVND (reference sequence). CDR3 residues: CASSLSGLTYNEQFF. In DNA, the CDR3 is TGTGCCAGTAGTCTTAGCGGTTTAACCTACAATGAGCAGTTCTTC. Using reference TRBV19 and TRBJ2-1 for the parts outside the CDR3, the full variable domain is DGGITQSPKYLFRKEGQNVTLSCEQNLNHDAMYWYRQDPGQGLRLIYYSQIVNDFQKGDIAEGYSVSREKKESFPLTVTSAQKNPTAFYLCASSLSGLTYNEQFFGPGTRLTVL.

The rearrangement links TRBV5-1 to TRBJ2-7; weak D call: TRBD1 (5 bases). The V end lost 0 bases, the J end lost 3 bases, and 16 bases lay between the germline ends. The CDR3 runs to 16 residues. Germline V gene sequence: CDR1 SGHRS, CDR2 YFSETQ. CDR3 nucleotide sequence: TGCGCCAGCAGCTTGGAATTCTGGGGCCTCCACTACGAGCAGTACTTC. As protein: CASSLEFWGLHYEQYF.

The chain joins TRBV7-8 to TRBJ2-1; 11 bases are a match to TRBD2. From germline, CDR1 is SGHVS and CDR2 FQNEAQ. The CDR3 totals 17 residues. V was clipped by 2 bases and J by 2 bases; unmatched bases: 5. The CDR3: CASSLMSSGRTYNEQFF. CDR3 in DNA: TGTGCCAGCAGCTTAATGTCTAGCGGGAGGACCTACAATGAGCAGTTCTTC.

This clone was recorded only once. This sample also contains other DNA sequences that code for the same CDR3. This chain connects TRBV6-5 to TRBJ2-2; no clear D. The CDR3 has 13 residues. Trimming left V 2 bases short and J 2 bases short, with 3 bases between. Per germline, CDR1 MNHEY and CDR2 SVGAGI. The CDR3 nucleotides are TGTGCCAGCAGTTACACAAACACCGGGGAGCTGTTTTTT. Translated, it gives CASSYTNTGELFF.

The chain joins TRBV6-6 to TRBJ2-2; D ambiguous. The CDR3 consists of 13 residues. The V end was cut by 5 bases, the J end by 6 bases, with 10 bases between. Per the germline V gene, CDR1 is MNHNY and CDR2 is SVGAGI (reference sequence). This chain's CDR3 is CASSDYRAGELFF. CDR3 DNA sequence: TGTGCCAGCAGTGATTACCGAGCCGGGGAGCTGTTTTTT.